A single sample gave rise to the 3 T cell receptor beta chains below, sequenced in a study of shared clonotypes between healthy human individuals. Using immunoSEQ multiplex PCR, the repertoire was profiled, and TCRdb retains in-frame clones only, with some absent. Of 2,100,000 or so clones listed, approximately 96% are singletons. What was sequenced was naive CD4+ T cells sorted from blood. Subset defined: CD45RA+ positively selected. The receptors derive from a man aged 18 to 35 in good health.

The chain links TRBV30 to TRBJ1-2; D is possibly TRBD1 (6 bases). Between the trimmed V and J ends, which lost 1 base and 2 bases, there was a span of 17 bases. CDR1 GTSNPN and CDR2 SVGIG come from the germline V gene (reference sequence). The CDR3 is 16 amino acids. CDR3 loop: CAWSDLWGARNYGYTF. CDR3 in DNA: TGTGCCTGGAGTGATTTGTGGGGGGCGAGAAACTATGGCTACACCTTC. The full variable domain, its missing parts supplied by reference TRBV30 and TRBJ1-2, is SQTIHQWPATLVQPVGSPLSLECTVEGTSNPNLYWYRQAAGRGLQLLFYSVGIGQISSEVPQNLSASRPQDRQFILSSKKLLLSDSGFYLCAWSDLWGARNYGYTFGSGTRLTVV.

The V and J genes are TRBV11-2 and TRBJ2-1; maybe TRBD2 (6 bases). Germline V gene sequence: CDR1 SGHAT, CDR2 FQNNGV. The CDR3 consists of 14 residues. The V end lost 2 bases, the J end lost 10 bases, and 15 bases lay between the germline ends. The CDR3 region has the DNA TGTGCCAGCAGCTTAATTGGGGCTAGCGCCGAGCAGTTCTTC. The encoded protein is CASSLIGASAEQFF. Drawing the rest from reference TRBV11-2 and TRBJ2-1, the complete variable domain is EAGVAQSPRYKIIEKRQSVAFWCNPISGHATLYWYQQILGQGPKLLIQFQNNGVVDDSQLPKDRFSAERLKGVDSTLKIQPAKLEDSAVYLCASSLIGASAEQFFGPGTRLTVL.

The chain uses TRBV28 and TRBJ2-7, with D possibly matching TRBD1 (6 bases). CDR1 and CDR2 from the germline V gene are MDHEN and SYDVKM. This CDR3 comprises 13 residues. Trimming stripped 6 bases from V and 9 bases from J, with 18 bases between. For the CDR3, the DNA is TGTGCCAGCAGCAGGGGCAAAGCCGCTAGGCAGTACTTC. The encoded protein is CASSRGKAARQYF.